Below are 18 T cell receptor beta chains sequenced from a single sample in a study of T cell repertoires in cytomegalovirus infection. Using its own MiXCR run on the reads, TCRdb lists one record per CDR3 protein. Among hundreds of thousands of distinct CDR3 sequences listed, 35% to 40% were seen once. The sample consisted of PBMCs. Receptor source: a human donor in good health (CMV status not recorded). Some clones in this sample may be carry-over from other donors' samples.

This clonotype was found many times. CDR3: CASSQSGLSEAFF. The CDR3 coding sequence is TGTGCCAGCAGTCAAAGCGGGTTGTCTGAAGCTTTCTTT. The rearrangement joins TRBV7-3 to TRBJ1-1; D uncertain. Trimming left V 6 bases short and J 6 bases short, with 14 bases between. The CDR3 contains 13 residues. From germline, CDR1 is SGHTA and CDR2 FQGTGA.

The J gene is TRBJ2-3, the V gene TRBV7-2; no reliable D call. In germline, CDR1 is SGHTA, CDR2 FQGNSA. Trimming stripped 2 bases from V and 4 bases from J, with 16 bases between. This CDR3 has 16 residues. The CDR3 DNA follows: TGTGCCAGCAGCTTAAGAGCTTCTAGTGATGCAGATACGCAGTATTTT. Protein: CASSLRASSDADTQYF.

This clonotype has a handful of counts. The chain joins TRBV7-3 to TRBJ1-1; D not certain. V was clipped by 1 base and J by 1 base, with 10 bases between them. This CDR3 region has 15 residues. Looked up from germline, CDR1 is SGHTA and CDR2 is FQGTGA. CDR3 sequence reads: CASSLIGIPNTEAFF. The CDR3 nucleotides read TGTGCCAGCAGCTTAATCGGGATCCCGAACACTGAAGCTTTCTTT.

The chain couples TRBV28 to TRBJ2-7, with D hard to call. Germline V gene sequence: CDR1 MDHEN, CDR2 SYDVKM. CDR3 size: 11 residues. Trimming removed 3 bases at V and 10 bases at J, with 10 bases between. CDR3 sequence reads: CASSFSINQYF. The CDR3 coding sequence is TGTGCCAGCAGTTTCTCCATAAATCAGTACTTC.

This clonotype was observed at least ten times. This chain connects TRBV7-6 to TRBJ1-3, with D maybe TRBD1 (6 bases). The ends were cut back, 5 bases at V and 2 bases at J, with 13 bases in the middle. This CDR3 comprises 15 residues. Per germline, CDR1 SGHVS and CDR2 FNYEAQ. In nucleotides, the CDR3 is TGTGCCAGCAGCCAGGGGCCAGGGCCTGGAAACACCATATATTTT. Residues: CASSQGPGPGNTIYF.

The chain carries TRBV12-3 or TRBV12-4 and TRBJ2-5, with 14 positions matching TRBD2. The V and J ends lost 5 bases and 5 bases, in that order; junction bases with no gene match: 10. CDR3 length: 17 residues. This CDR3 is CASSITGLAGAMETQYF. DNA of the CDR3: TGTGCCAGCAGTATCACGGGACTAGCGGGAGCGATGGAGACCCAGTACTTC.

This clonotype was counted between two and nine times. This sequence joins TRBV4-1 and TRBJ2-3; D possibly corresponds to TRBD2 (6 bases). This CDR3 is 16 amino acids long. The V gene's germline CDR1 is MGHRA and CDR2 YSYEKL. V lost 1 base, J lost 4 bases, and 15 bases lay in between. CDR3 nucleotides: TGCGCCAGCAGCCAAGGACTAGAAAGGCTCGCAGATACGCAGTATTTT. Amino acid sequence: CASSQGLERLADTQYF.

The rearrangement links TRBV4-1 to TRBJ1-1; D unclear. Germline V gene lookup returns CDR1 MGHRA and CDR2 YSYEKL. Trimming removed 0 bases from V and 1 base from J, with 9 bases in between. The CDR3 extends over 15 amino acids. The CDR3 loop is CASSQDRPGNTEAFF. The CDR3 DNA follows: TGCGCCAGCAGCCAAGATCGGCCCGGGAACACTGAAGCTTTCTTT.

The chain joins TRBV6-5 to TRBJ2-2, with 7 bases aligning to TRBD1. There are 16 residues in the CDR3. From germline, CDR1 is MNHEY and CDR2 SVGAGI. Germline trimming cut 7 bases from V and 6 bases from J; bases unmatched to any gene: 14. CDR3 region: CASKGASYKRPGELFF. CDR3 coding DNA: TGTGCCAGCAAGGGGGCCTCATATAAGAGGCCCGGGGAGCTGTTTTTT.

This clonotype showed up just once. J is TRBJ2-1 and V is TRBV6-5, with D uncertain. CDR1 and CDR2 (germline): MNHEY, SVGAGI. The CDR3 runs 12 residues. V lost 8 bases and J lost 7, with 12 bases in between. The CDR3 DNA is TGTGCCAGCTGGGCCCCTAGAAATGAGCAGTTCTTC. Translation gives CASWAPRNEQFF.

To note about this clonotype: At one boundary the junction diverges from the germline segment, which might be a read error. The chain joins TRBV10-2 to TRBJ1-6; perhaps TRBD1 as D (6 bases). The germline V gene has CDR1 WSHSY and CDR2 SAAADI. The CDR3 contains 14 residues. The DNA of the CDR3 is TGTGCCAGCGCTTTTTCCAGGGGAGATTCACCCCTCCACTTT. Translating gives CASAFSRGDSPLHF.

The chain has TRBV28 and TRBJ2-7; D could derive from TRBD1 or TRBD2 (5 bases each). In germline, CDR1 is MDHEN, CDR2 SYDVKM. CDR3 length equals 13 residues. Trimming took 2 bases from V and 3 from J, leaving 8 bases between them. This CDR3 is CASSLGGYYEQYF. The CDR3 region has the DNA TGTGCCAGCAGTTTAGGGGGTTACTACGAGCAGTACTTC. The complete variable domain, with remaining parts taken from reference TRBV28 and TRBJ2-7, reads DVKVTQSSRYLVKRTGEKVFLECVQDMDHENMFWYRQDPGLGLRLIYFSYDVKMKEKGDIPEGYSVSREKKERFSLILESASTNQTSMYLCASSLGGYYEQYFGPGTRLTVT.

The chain uses TRBV20-1 and TRBJ2-5, with D unresolved. The V gene's germline CDR1 is DFQATT and CDR2 SNEGSKA (reference sequence). The V gene lost 1 base and the J gene lost 7 bases, with 4 bases spanning the gap. The CDR3 is 10 residues long. The DNA of the CDR3 is TGCAGTGCTAGAGGGGTGACCCAGTACTTC. This codes for CSARGVTQYF.

The J gene is TRBJ1-4, the V gene TRBV28; D gene unclear. V gave up 10 bases and J gave up 6 bases, with 18 bases separating them. The CDR3 loop spans 14 amino acids. CDR1 is MDHEN and CDR2 is SYDVKM in the germline V gene. The CDR3 DNA sequence: TGTGCCACCCGCTTCTCCCAAAGCCATGAAAAACTGTTTTTT. It encodes CATRFSQSHEKLFF.

The chain has TRBV6-1 and TRBJ1-2; a possible D gene is TRBD1 (6 bases). Trimming cost V 5 bases and J 3 bases, with 13 bases left between them. The CDR3 loop spans 14 amino acids. CDR1 MNHNS and CDR2 SASEGT come from the germline V gene. The CDR3 DNA reads TGTGCCAGCAGTCCAGGGGAAAGAGACTATGGCTACACCTTC. Translated: CASSPGERDYGYTF.

V and J are TRBV6-5 and TRBJ1-1; 7 bases match TRBD1. This CDR3 has 15 residues. CDR1 is MNHEY, CDR2 SVGAGI, per germline. V shed 6 bases, J shed 7 bases, and the junction held 14 bases outside the gene matches. CDR3 coding DNA: TGTGCCAGCAGCGAAAAAAACAGGGGAGCGGGTGAAGCTTTCTTT. It specifies CASSEKNRGAGEAFF.

This chain joins TRBV28 and TRBJ2-1, with D tentatively TRBD1 or TRBD2 (6 bases each). CDR1 and CDR2 from the germline V gene are MDHEN and SYDVKM. Trimming took off 3 bases at V and 2 bases at J, with 11 bases between the two ends. The CDR3 is 15 amino acids. CDR3: CASSFYGGPYNEQFF. Here the CDR3 DNA reads TGTGCCAGCAGTTTCTATGGGGGGCCCTACAATGAGCAGTTCTTC. Combining the CDR3 with reference TRBV28 and TRBJ2-1 gives the whole variable domain DVKVTQSSRYLVKRTGEKVFLECVQDMDHENMFWYRQDPGLGLRLIYFSYDVKMKEKGDIPEGYSVSREKKERFSLILESASTNQTSMYLCASSFYGGPYNEQFFGPGTRLTVL.

V gene TRBV4-1 combines with J gene TRBJ2-2, with TRBD2 matching 7 bases. Germline CDR1 MGHRA, CDR2 YSYEKL. The V segment lost 0 bases and the J segment 1 base; nucleotides outside the gene matches: 8. The CDR3 totals 18 residues. CDR3 protein: CASSQDRVGGRNTGELFF. DNA of the CDR3: TGCGCCAGCAGCCAAGATAGGGTGGGAGGGAGGAACACCGGGGAGCTGTTTTTT.